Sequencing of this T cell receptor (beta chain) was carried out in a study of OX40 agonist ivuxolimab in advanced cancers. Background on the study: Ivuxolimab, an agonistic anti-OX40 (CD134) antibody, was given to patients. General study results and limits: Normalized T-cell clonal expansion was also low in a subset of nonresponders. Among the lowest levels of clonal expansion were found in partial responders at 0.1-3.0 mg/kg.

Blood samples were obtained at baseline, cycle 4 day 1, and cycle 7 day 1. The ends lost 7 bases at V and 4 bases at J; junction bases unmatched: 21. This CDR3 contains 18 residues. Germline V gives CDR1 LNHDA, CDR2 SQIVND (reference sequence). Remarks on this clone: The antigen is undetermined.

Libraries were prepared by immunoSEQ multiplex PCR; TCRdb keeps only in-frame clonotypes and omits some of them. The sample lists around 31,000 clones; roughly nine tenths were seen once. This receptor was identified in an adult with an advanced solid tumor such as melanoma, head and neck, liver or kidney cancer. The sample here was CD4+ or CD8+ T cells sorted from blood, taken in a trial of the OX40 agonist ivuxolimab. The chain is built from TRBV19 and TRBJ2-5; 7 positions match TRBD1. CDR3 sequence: CASTPGTAKPAFGETQYF. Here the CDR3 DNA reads TGTGCCAGTACGCCAGGGACAGCAAAACCCGCCTTTGGAGAGACCCAGTACTTC.